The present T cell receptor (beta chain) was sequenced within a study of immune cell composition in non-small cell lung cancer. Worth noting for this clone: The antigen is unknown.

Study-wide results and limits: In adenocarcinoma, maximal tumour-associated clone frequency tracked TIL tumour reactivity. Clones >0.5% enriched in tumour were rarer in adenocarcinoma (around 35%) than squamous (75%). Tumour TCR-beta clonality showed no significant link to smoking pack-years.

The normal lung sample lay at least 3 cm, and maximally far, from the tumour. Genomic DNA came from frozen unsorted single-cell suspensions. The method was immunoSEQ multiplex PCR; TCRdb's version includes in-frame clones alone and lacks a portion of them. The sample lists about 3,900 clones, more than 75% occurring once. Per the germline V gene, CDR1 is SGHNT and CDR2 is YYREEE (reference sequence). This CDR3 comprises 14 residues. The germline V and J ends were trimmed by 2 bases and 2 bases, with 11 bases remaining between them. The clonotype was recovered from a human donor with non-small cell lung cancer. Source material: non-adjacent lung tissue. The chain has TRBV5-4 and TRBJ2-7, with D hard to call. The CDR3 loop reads CASSFRGPTYEQYF. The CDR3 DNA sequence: TGTGCCAGCAGCTTCCGCGGCCCTACCTACGAGCAGTACTTC.